This T cell receptor beta chain derives from a study of blood T cell repertoires in COVID-19. Clones were sequenced by immunoSEQ multiplex PCR, and TCRdb holds only the in-frame ones, with some missing. The table includes some 180,000 clones, 85% detected once. V was clipped by 6 bases and J by 2 bases, with 11 bases between them. The CDR3 spans 12 residues. CDR1 and CDR2 (germline): SQVTM, ANQGSEA. Across 20 to 25 US areas, participants ranged in age from about 18 to 90 years. The chain joins TRBV29-1 to TRBJ2-7, with a tentative D call TRBD1 (5 bases). Sequencing input: PBMCs or T cells enriched from blood (not recorded which). This receptor was taken from a middle-aged man who had recovered from COVID-19. The CDR3: CSVRVGAYEQYF. CDR3 sequence (DNA): TGCAGCGTACGAGTAGGGGCCTACGAGCAGTACTTC.